Included here is one T cell receptor beta chain sequence, with context. The record originates from a study of blood T cell repertoires in COVID-19. At the level of the study: Sites in the United States, Italy and Spain provided acute and convalescent COVID-19 samples. The analysed material was cDNA or gDNA that came from T cells, B-cell-depleted T cells, or PBMCs.

Study processing details: Amplification from reference gene primers served as the basis for estimated nucleated cell counts. TCRdb's copy holds only in-frame clones and misses some; the assay was immunoSEQ multiplex PCR. Clonal size and the V and J genes are those of that table, whereas D and trimming came from the DNA. This sample has a few hundred thousand clones, with roughly 88% found just once. The Seattle patients, enrolled during active infection, were followed longitudinally. The CDR3 spans 16 residues. Trimming left V 4 bases short and J 2 bases short, with 16 bases between. CDR1 is SGHRS and CDR2 is YFSETQ in the germline V gene.

Sequencing was done on a sample of peripheral blood. J is TRBJ2-1 and V is TRBV5-1; possible D gene TRBD1, 5 bases. This clonotype was obtained from a woman aged 30 to 39 with COVID-19, enrolled during active disease. CDR3 sequence (DNA): TGCGCCAGCAGCAAAACAGGCGAGTCGCCCTACAATGAGCAGTTCTTC. This sequence encodes CASSKTGESPYNEQFF.